This T cell receptor beta chain was recorded in a study of T cell responses to AZD1222 COVID-19 vaccine. V lost 7 bases and J 10 bases, leaving 13 bases between the germline ends. The CDR3 loop spans 11 amino acids. CDR1 and CDR2 from the germline V gene are MNHEY and SVGAGI. Note on this clone: Its antigen is undetermined.

General study findings and limits: Reportedly, nearly half the spike-specific TCRs target unmutated variant regions. Clonal diversity may have been underestimated, and the donors were mostly white British, with more females than males. Rises in breadth and depth of Spike-specific TCRs came after two AZD1222 doses. Baseline serology detected seropositivity in only six AZD1222 recipients.

Sequencing was performed with immunoSEQ multiplex PCR; in TCRdb, only in-frame clones are kept and a portion is missing. The table records about 170,000 clones, approximately 93% of them present only once. The TCR was taken from an adult in good health. The chain joins TRBV6-5 to TRBJ1-1, with D unclear. Sequenced here: peripheral blood, sampled on day 0 of AZD1222 vaccination. CDR3 amino acids: CASKKTGIAFF. CDR3 nucleotide sequence: TGTGCCAGCAAAAAGACGGGGATAGCTTTCTTT.